The 29 T cell receptor beta chains presented below share a single source sample, sequenced in a study of beta chain features in type 1 diabetes. Sequencing targeted expressed TCRB transcripts, as all isolated RNA had been reverse transcribed. Assay: immunoSEQ multiplex PCR; the TCRdb copy retains only in-frame clones and omits some. The data show roughly 150,000 clones, with approximately 9.9% seen just once and roughly 2.5% held by the top ten. What was sequenced was central memory CD4+ T cells from blood. These receptors were obtained from a woman younger than 35 in good health.

CDR3 protein: CASSQEASGGPRGTQYF. Here the CDR3 DNA reads TGCGCCAGCAGCCAAGAGGCTAGCGGGGGGCCGAGGGGGACCCAGTACTTC. The chain couples TRBV4-3 to TRBJ2-5, with 11 bases that match TRBD2. J was trimmed by 7 bases and V by 0 bases; bases with no gene match: 10. Germline V gene sequence: CDR1 LGHNA, CDR2 YSLEER. This CDR3 contains 17 residues.

The genes are TRBV19 and TRBJ1-5, with D maybe TRBD1 (6 bases). Germline V gene lookup returns CDR1 LNHDA and CDR2 SQIVND (reference sequence). This CDR3 is 13 amino acids long. V was cut by 4 bases and J by 4 bases, with 8 bases left in between. CDR3 DNA: TGTGCCAGTAGTACCCAGGGGAATCAGCCCCAGCATTTT. Translation: CASSTQGNQPQHF.

This clone was detected only a few times. This chain links TRBV5-1 with TRBJ2-3, with 7 bases identical to TRBD2. V lost 3 bases to trimming and J lost 2 bases; unmatched junction nucleotides: 3. The CDR3 is 14 residues long. Looked up from germline, CDR1 is SGHRS and CDR2 is YFSETQ. The chain's CDR3 is CASSYLAVTDTQYF. The CDR3 region has the DNA TGCGCCAGCAGCTACCTAGCGGTCACAGATACGCAGTATTTT.

This clone appeared a few times. The V gene is TRBV4-1, the J gene TRBJ2-1; D might be TRBD2 (6 bases). CDR1 and CDR2 (germline): MGHRA, YSYEKL. This CDR3 is 15 amino acids long. Between the trimmed V and J ends, which lost 1 base and 2 bases, there was a span of 9 bases. CDR3 sequence: CASSQGWGAYNEQFF. The CDR3 coding sequence is TGCGCCAGCAGCCAAGGGTGGGGGGCCTACAATGAGCAGTTCTTC.

This clone was recorded many times. The chain combines TRBV5-1 with TRBJ2-3, with D possibly matching TRBD2 (5 bases). This CDR3 comprises 15 residues. V dropped 1 base and J dropped 0 bases, with 9 bases sitting between them. Germline-derived CDR1 and CDR2 are SGHRS and YFSETQ. CDR3 residues: CASSLYGVSTDTQYF. The CDR3 DNA sequence: TGCGCCAGCAGCTTGTACGGGGTGAGCACAGATACGCAGTATTTT.

The rearrangement uses TRBV18 and TRBJ2-5, with D possibly matching TRBD1 (6 bases). Germline CDR1 and CDR2: KGHSH and LQKENI. Trimming took off 2 bases at V and 5 bases at J, with 6 bases between the two ends. There are 12 residues in the CDR3. The chain's CDR3 is CASSPTGETQYF. The DNA of the CDR3 is TGTGCCAGCTCACCAACAGGGGAGACCCAGTACTTC.

This chain links TRBV30 with TRBJ1-5, with D maybe TRBD1 (6 bases). Trimming pared 0 bases from V and 4 bases from J, leaving 7 bases between. CDR1 and CDR2 from the germline V gene are GTSNPN and SVGIG (reference sequence). The CDR3 sequence is 13 residues long. CDR3 sequence: CAWSVGANQPQHF. CDR3 DNA: TGTGCCTGGAGTGTGGGGGCAAATCAGCCCCAGCATTTT.

The CDR3 loop reads CAIKPWANTEAFF. CDR3 DNA: TGTGCCATCAAGCCTTGGGCGAACACTGAAGCTTTCTTT. The rearrangement links TRBV10-3 to TRBJ1-1; D unresolved. CDR1 is ENHRY and CDR2 is SYGVKD in the germline V gene. This CDR3 has 13 amino acids. Trimming removed 7 bases from V and 1 base from J, with 10 bases in between.

This clone has only a few counts. The chain couples TRBV5-1 to TRBJ2-5; a weak D match, TRBD2 (6 bases). The germline V gene encodes CDR1 SGHRS and CDR2 YFSETQ. Between the trimmed V and J ends, which lost 4 bases and 1 base, there was a span of 11 bases. The CDR3 extends over 14 amino acids. CDR3 in DNA: TGCGCCAGCAGCGCCCGGGACTCCCAAGAGACCCAGTACTTC. It is translated as CASSARDSQETQYF.

This clone showed up just a few times. The genes are TRBV5-1 and TRBJ2-1, with 12 bases lining up with TRBD2. The V gene end was trimmed by 4 bases and the J gene end by 6 bases; junction bases not matched to a gene: 8. The germline V gene has CDR1 SGHRS and CDR2 YFSETQ. CDR3 length: 16 residues. CDR3 in amino acids: CASSERTSGVANEQFF. The CDR3 DNA reads TGCGCCAGCAGCGAACGGACTAGCGGGGTGGCCAATGAGCAGTTCTTC.

In its sample, this clone is medium-sized. The chain combines TRBV30 with TRBJ2-7, with D hard to call. Trimming took 4 bases from V and 1 from J, leaving 5 bases between them. Per germline, CDR1 GTSNPN and CDR2 SVGIG (reference sequence). The CDR3 is 11 residues long. The CDR3 coding sequence is TGTGCCTGGACTCAGTCCTACGAGCAGTACTTC. Its protein product is CAWTQSYEQYF.

A remark on this clone: A far larger clone is a single base away, which makes a read error likely. The rearrangement joins TRBV6-5 to TRBJ2-5, with D tentatively TRBD1 (6 bases). CDR3 length equals 14 residues. Germline V gene sequence: CDR1 MNHEY, CDR2 SVGAGI. The CDR3 nucleotides read TGTGCCAGCAGTCACTCGACAGGTCAAGAGACCCAGTACTTC. Its protein is CASSHSTGQETQYF.

The V call is TRBV4-3, the J call TRBJ2-7; D is unresolved. CDR3 length: 15 amino acids. Germline assignment: CDR1 LGHNA and CDR2 YSLEER. V lost 1 base to trimming and J lost 0 bases, with 10 bases between them. CDR3 amino acids: CASSQGRISSYEQYF. The CDR3 bases are TGCGCCAGCAGCCAAGGCAGGATAAGCTCCTACGAGCAGTACTTC.

This clone was found a few times. The chain couples TRBV25-1 to TRBJ2-1; D may be TRBD2 (5 bases). Trimming cost V 2 bases and J 7 bases, with 9 bases left between them. This CDR3 spans 13 amino acids. Germline V gene data show CDR1 as MGHDK and CDR2 as SYGVNS. The CDR3 here is CASSEPQRNEQFF. CDR3 coding DNA: TGTGCCAGCAGTGAACCACAGCGGAATGAGCAGTTCTTC. Using reference TRBV25-1 and TRBJ2-1 for the parts outside the CDR3, the full variable domain is EADIYQTPRYLVIGTGKKITLECSQTMGHDKMYWYQQDPGMELHLIHYSYGVNSTEKGDLSSESTVSRIRTEHFPLTLESARPSHTSQYLCASSEPQRNEQFFGPGTRLTVL.

V gene TRBV6-6 combines with J gene TRBJ1-2; no definite D call. V was shortened by 7 bases and J by 8 bases, with 14 bases between the two germline ends. This CDR3 has 12 amino acids. Looked up from germline, CDR1 is MNHNY and CDR2 is SVGAGI (reference sequence). CDR3 loop: CASTQEGRGYTF. CDR3 DNA: TGTGCCAGCACCCAGGAGGGAAGAGGCTACACCTTC.

The chain is built from TRBV11-1 and TRBJ2-1; tentative D call: TRBD2 (5 bases). Trimming left V 2 bases short and J 8 bases short, with 13 bases between. This CDR3 spans 14 amino acids. The germline V gene encodes CDR1 SGHAT and CDR2 FQDESV (reference sequence). The CDR3 sequence: CASSLSGMLYEQFF. In DNA, the CDR3 is TGTGCCAGCAGCTTATCGGGAATGCTATATGAGCAGTTCTTC.

In its sample, this clone was seen a few times. The chain carries TRBV9 and TRBJ2-1; a possible D gene is TRBD1 (5 bases). Trimming stripped 0 bases from V and 8 bases from J, with 9 bases between. The CDR3 has 13 amino acids. Germline-derived CDR1 and CDR2 are SGDLS and YYNGEE. As DNA, the CDR3 is TGTGCCAGCAGCGTAGATGCAGGGTATGAGCAGTTCTTC. This gives the protein CASSVDAGYEQFF.

This clone was recorded a few times. The J gene is TRBJ1-5, the V gene TRBV29-1, with 7 bases lining up with TRBD1. V lost 5 bases and J lost 2; bases outside the gene matches: 9. Germline CDR1 reads SQVTM; CDR2 reads ANQGSEA. CDR3 length: 15 residues. The CDR3 reads CSVSTTGDGNQPQHF. The CDR3, as DNA: TGCAGCGTTTCTACTACAGGGGATGGCAATCAGCCCCAGCATTTT.

Only a few counts were recorded for this clone. V gene TRBV7-2 combines with J gene TRBJ1-5; D perhaps matches TRBD1 (5 bases). The V end was cut by 5 bases, the J end by 1 base, with 12 bases between. The CDR3 sequence is 15 residues long. CDR1 and CDR2 (germline): SGHTA, FQGNSA. CDR3 loop: CASSPSPGSNQPQHF. The CDR3 coding sequence is TGTGCCAGCAGCCCCTCTCCAGGGAGCAATCAGCCCCAGCATTTT.

The rearrangement uses TRBV5-6 and TRBJ2-2; TRBD2 aligns across 7 bases. This CDR3 comprises 14 residues. Per the germline V gene, CDR1 is SGHDT and CDR2 is YYEEEE. With 0 bases clipped from V and 4 bases from J, the junction kept 0 bases outside the gene matches. The CDR3 DNA follows: TGTGCCAGCAGCTTGGGGGGGGGCACCGGGGAGCTGTTTTTT. Amino acid sequence: CASSLGGGTGELFF.

The CDR3 protein is CSFGQGNTEAFF. Here the CDR3 DNA reads TGCAGCTTCGGACAGGGGAACACTGAAGCTTTCTTT. This chain connects TRBV29-1 to TRBJ1-1, with 8 bases matching TRBD1. The CDR3 has 12 amino acids. The V segment lost 8 bases and the J segment 1 base; nucleotides outside the gene matches: 3. Germline V gene lookup returns CDR1 SQVTM and CDR2 ANQGSEA.

The chain uses TRBV6-1 and TRBJ1-5; D is unresolved. CDR1 MNHNS and CDR2 SASEGT come from the germline V gene. The length of the CDR3 is 14 residues. Trimming shortened V by 6 bases and J by 5 bases, and 14 bases separated the two germline ends. CDR3 in DNA: TGTGCCAGCAGAAGAGCCACCGGGGATCAGCCCCAGCATTTT. The encoded protein is CASRRATGDQPQHF.

The table lists this clone with a few counts. This chain connects TRBV5-1 to TRBJ1-6; no clear D. Germline CDR1 SGHRS, CDR2 YFSETQ. This CDR3 is 15 amino acids long. With 4 bases removed from V and 3 bases from J, the gap between germline ends came to 11 bases. CDR3 DNA: TGCGCCAGCAGCCCGCAGAAGTTCTATAATTCACCCCTCCACTTT. This codes for CASSPQKFYNSPLHF.

This rearrangement joins TRBV5-1 to TRBJ2-7; 9 bases are a match to TRBD1. Per germline, CDR1 SGHRS and CDR2 YFSETQ. J was trimmed by 3 bases and V by 4 bases; bases with no gene match: 2. The CDR3 is 13 residues long. This CDR3 is CASSGGQGYEQYF. In DNA form, the CDR3 reads TGCGCCAGCAGCGGGGGACAGGGCTACGAGCAGTACTTC.

In this sample, this clone turned up many times. V gene TRBV7-3 combines with J gene TRBJ2-3; 9 bases fit TRBD1. V trimming: 5 bases; J trimming: 3 bases; junction bases outside the gene matches: 9. The CDR3 loop spans 16 amino acids. Germline V gene sequence: CDR1 SGHTA, CDR2 FQGTGA. CDR3 bases: TGTGCCAGCAGCAGATCCGGGACAGGGCGGACAGATACGCAGTATTTT. It translates to CASSRSGTGRTDTQYF.

V usage is TRBV5-6 and J usage is TRBJ2-1, with D possibly matching TRBD2 (6 bases). The CDR3 is 13 residues long. Per the germline V gene, CDR1 is SGHDT and CDR2 is YYEEEE. V lost 4 bases and J lost 8, with 13 bases in between. The CDR3 sequence: CASSRTAGYEQFF. The CDR3 DNA reads TGTGCCAGCAGCCGTACCGCGGGATATGAGCAGTTCTTC.

This clone was recorded at least ten times. The V gene is TRBV30, the J gene TRBJ1-3; TRBD1 agrees at 7 bases. The germline V gene has CDR1 GTSNPN and CDR2 SVGIG (reference sequence). The CDR3 runs to 15 residues. Trimming took 3 bases from V and 0 from J; bases not matched to a gene: 5. Written as DNA, the CDR3 is TGTGCCTGGAGGCGGGGACAGAGCTCTGGAAACACCATATATTTT. It yields the protein CAWRRGQSSGNTIYF.

This rearrangement joins TRBV19 to TRBJ2-1; the D gene is possibly TRBD2 (6 bases). The CDR3 loop spans 14 amino acids. The V gene lost 3 bases and the J gene lost 4 bases, with 10 bases spanning the gap. CDR1 and CDR2 (germline): LNHDA, SQIVND (reference sequence). DNA for the CDR3: TGTGCCAGTAGTATGGGGGGTCGATACAATGAGCAGTTCTTC. Its translation: CASSMGGRYNEQFF.

The chain has TRBV2 and TRBJ2-5; perhaps TRBD1 as D (6 bases). The germline V and J ends were trimmed by 4 bases and 3 bases, with 15 bases remaining between them. In germline, CDR1 is SNHLY, CDR2 FYNNEI. This CDR3 comprises 15 residues. The chain's CDR3 is CASSVWAGEKETQYF. The CDR3 DNA follows: TGTGCCAGCAGTGTTTGGGCAGGGGAGAAAGAGACCCAGTACTTC.